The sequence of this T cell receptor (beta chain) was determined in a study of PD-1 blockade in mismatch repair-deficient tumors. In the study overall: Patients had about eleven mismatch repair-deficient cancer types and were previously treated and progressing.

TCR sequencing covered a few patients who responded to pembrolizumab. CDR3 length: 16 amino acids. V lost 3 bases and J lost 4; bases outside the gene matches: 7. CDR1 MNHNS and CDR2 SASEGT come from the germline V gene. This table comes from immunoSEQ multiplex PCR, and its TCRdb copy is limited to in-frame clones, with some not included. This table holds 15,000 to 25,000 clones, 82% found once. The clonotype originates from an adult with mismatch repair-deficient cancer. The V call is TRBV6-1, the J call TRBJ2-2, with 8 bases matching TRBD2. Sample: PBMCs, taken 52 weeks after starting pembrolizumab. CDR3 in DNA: TGTGCCAGCAGTGAGGGATCGGGAGGGGTCACCGGGGAGCTGTTTTTT. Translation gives CASSEGSGGVTGELFF.